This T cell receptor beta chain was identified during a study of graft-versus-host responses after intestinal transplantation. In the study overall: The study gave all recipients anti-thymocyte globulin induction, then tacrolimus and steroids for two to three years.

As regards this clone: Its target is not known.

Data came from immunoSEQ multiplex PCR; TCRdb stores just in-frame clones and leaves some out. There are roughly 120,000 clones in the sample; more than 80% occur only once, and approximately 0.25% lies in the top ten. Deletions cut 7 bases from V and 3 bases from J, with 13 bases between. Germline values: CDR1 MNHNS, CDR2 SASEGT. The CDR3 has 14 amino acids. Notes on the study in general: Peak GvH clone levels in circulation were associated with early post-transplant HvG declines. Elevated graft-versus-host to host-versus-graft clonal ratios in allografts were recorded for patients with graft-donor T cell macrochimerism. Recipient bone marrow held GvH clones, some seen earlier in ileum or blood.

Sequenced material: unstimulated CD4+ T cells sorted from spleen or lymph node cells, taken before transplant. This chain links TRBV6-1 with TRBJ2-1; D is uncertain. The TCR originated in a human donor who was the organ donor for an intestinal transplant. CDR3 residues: CASIPYNYYNEQFF. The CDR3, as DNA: TGTGCCAGCATTCCGTATAACTACTACAATGAGCAGTTCTTC.